This T cell receptor beta chain comes out of a study of OX40 agonist ivuxolimab in advanced cancers. For the study in its entirety: The costimulatory receptor OX40 (CD134) was targeted by ivuxolimab, a fully human IgG2 agonistic monoclonal antibody. In the dose-escalation cohort, over 65% of patients were male, and the mean age was around 60 years, with a range of roughly 23 to 85. The paper describes the monotherapy dose-escalation part (N ≈ 52 patients) of the phase I trial of ivuxolimab. Intravenous ivuxolimab was administered to patients every 2 weeks at six dose levels: 0.01, 0.1, 0.3, 1.5, 3 and 10 mg/kg. Peripheral TCRbeta sequencing aimed to test whether ivuxolimab altered TCR sequence diversity and caused clonal T-cell expansion. Partial responses occurred in three dose-escalation patients: two with cutaneous melanoma and one with hepatocellular carcinoma. Of the approximately 50 patients in dose escalation, about 20 had hepatocellular carcinoma, about 15 had melanoma, 9 had renal cell carcinoma and 9 had head and neck cancer. Patients were allowed to have had prior anti-PD-1, anti-PD-L1 or anti-CTLA-4 therapy, and 40% of the dose-escalation patients had been treated with checkpoint inhibitors. The study at large found these results: In the 0.1-3.0 mg/kg groups, partial responders had among the lowest normalized peripheral clonal expansion, particularly in CD8+ T cells. At doses of 0.1 to 3.0 mg/kg, clonal expansion of both CD4+ and CD8+ blood T cells was observed from baseline to week 6. Low levels of normalized T-cell clonal expansion were also seen in some nonresponding patients. On average, CD8+ T cells showed more expanded clones than CD4+ T cells after ivuxolimab. The antigen specificity of the clonally expanded peripheral T cells was not determined.

Details on this clone: The antigen this receptor binds is unknown. Base qualities are not at hand, and no much larger clone is one base apart.

Genomic DNA was isolated from the sorted cells so that the TCRbeta CDR3 region could be sequenced. The immunoSEQ Assay was used to sequence the TCRbeta CDR3 regions. TCRdb limited this immuneACCESS table to in-frame rearrangements with V and J called. A share of clones is missing; checked studies link under half to unresolved V genes, and the rest is unexplained. Recorded for this sample are around 80,000 clones; approximately 86% of them occurred a single time. The biggest ten clones account for 2% to 3% of the sample. The trial excluded patients who had a history of autoimmune disease or who were on systemic immunosuppression. Peripheral blood for TCR sequencing was collected from all dose cohorts at baseline, on cycle 4 day 1, and on cycle 7 day 1. Samples were obtained from an open-label, multicenter, first-in-human phase I dose-escalation trial of ivuxolimab. Adults with locally advanced or metastatic head and neck squamous cell, hepatocellular, melanoma or renal cell carcinoma were enrolled in the trial. Before TCR sequencing, CD4+ and CD8+ T cells were separately sorted from peripheral blood.

The sequence came from an adult with an advanced solid tumor such as melanoma, head and neck, liver or kidney cancer. This sample comprised CD4+ or CD8+ T cells sorted from blood, obtained in a trial of the OX40 agonist ivuxolimab.

The CDR3 is CASSVGQSNFYTF. At the DNA level, the sequence is TGTGCCAGCAGCGTAGGGCAGTCGAATTTCTACACCTTC. The receptor chain draws on TRBV9 and TRBJ1-2; the D gene identity is not certain. CDR1 and CDR2 were assigned from the germline V gene as SGDLS and YYNGEE. The CDR3 covers 13 residues, taking in both the cysteine and the phenylalanine. Only the CDR3 part of the read is kept: 39 bases, read in frame from the first base. Between the V and J ends, shortened by 0 bases and 10 bases respectively, the junction contains 13 bases. The full variable domain, completed from the reference TRBV9 and TRBJ1-2 proteins outside the CDR3, reads DSGVTQTPKHLITATGQRVTLRCSPRSGDLSVYWYQQSLDQGLQFLIQYYNGEERAKGNILERFSAQQFPDLHSELNLSSLELGDSALYFCASSVGQSNFYTFGSGTRLTVV.